The 9 T cell receptor beta chains in this list originate from one sample, sequenced in a study of blood T cell repertoires in COVID-19. The protocol was immunoSEQ multiplex PCR, while the TCRdb copy is restricted to in-frame clones and leaves out a portion. The top ten hold 2% to 2.5% of the sample, which has over 250,000 clones, more than 75% seen once. Sequencing was performed on PBMCs or T cells enriched from blood (not recorded which). The source is a woman in her sixties or seventies in a cohort exposed to, infected with or recovered from COVID-19 (not recorded which).

The chain carries TRBV4-2 and TRBJ2-7; 10 bases match TRBD2. Germline trimming cut 1 base from V and 6 bases from J; bases unmatched to any gene: 6. Germline values: CDR1 LGHNA, CDR2 YNFKEQ. The CDR3 has 15 residues. The CDR3, as DNA: TGTGCCAGCAGCCAAGCACGGCTAGCGGGAGCCGAGCAGTACTTC. Translating gives CASSQARLAGAEQYF.

The J gene is TRBJ2-2, the V gene TRBV15, with a tentative D call TRBD2 (6 bases). CDR3 length: 16 residues. The germline gives CDR1 LNHNV, CDR2 YYDKDF (reference sequence). Trimming removed 0 bases at V and 1 base at J, with 9 bases between. In nucleotides, the CDR3 is TGTGCCACCAGCAGAGATCTAGCGCTGAACACCGGGGAGCTGTTTTTT. The encoded protein is CATSRDLALNTGELFF.

V usage is TRBV5-1 and J usage is TRBJ2-1; 9 positions agree with TRBD1. J lost 4 bases, V lost 0 bases, and 8 bases had no gene match. CDR3 length equals 17 residues. Germline values: CDR1 SGHRS, CDR2 YFSETQ. The CDR3 protein is CASSLGTGTGNYNEQFF. As DNA, the CDR3 is TGCGCCAGCAGCTTGGGCACCGGGACAGGGAATTACAATGAGCAGTTCTTC.

The chain employs TRBV6-5 and TRBJ1-1, with D perhaps matching TRBD1 (5 bases). The CDR3 covers 15 residues. Trimming cost V 2 bases and J 1 base, with 11 bases left between them. CDR1 and CDR2 from the germline V gene are MNHEY and SVGAGI. DNA of the CDR3: TGTGCCAGCAGTTACAAAGGGGCATGGAACACTGAAGCTTTCTTT. It specifies CASSYKGAWNTEAFF.

This chain connects TRBV12-3 or TRBV12-4 to TRBJ2-7; perhaps TRBD2 as D (6 bases). The ends were cut back, 7 bases at V and 9 bases at J, with 16 bases in the middle. The CDR3 runs to 12 residues. The CDR3 spells CASTWTNDVQYF. Here the CDR3 DNA reads TGTGCCAGCACCTGGACTAATGACGTGCAGTACTTC.

This sequence joins TRBV7-9 and TRBJ2-2; TRBD2 matches 7 bases. The V gene's germline CDR1 is SEHNR and CDR2 FQNEAQ (reference sequence). The CDR3 loop spans 18 amino acids. The J segment lost 1 base and the V segment lost 0 bases, leaving 8 bases of the junction unmatched. CDR3 DNA sequence: TGTGCCAGCAGCTTAGCCCCCTTACTAGCGTTGAACACCGGGGAGCTGTTTTTT. Translated: CASSLAPLLALNTGELFF.

The chain combines TRBV5-6 with TRBJ2-1, with TRBD2 matching 11 bases. Germline CDR1 and CDR2: SGHDT and YYEEEE. Unmatched junction bases numbered 4, after V lost 4 bases and J lost 4 bases. This CDR3 region has 15 residues. The CDR3 spells CASSVGTSGYNEQFF. The CDR3 bases are TGTGCCAGCAGCGTGGGGACTAGCGGATACAATGAGCAGTTCTTC. The entire variable domain, with the rest obtained from reference TRBV5-6 and TRBJ2-1, is as follows: DAGVTQSPTHLIKTRGQQVTLRCSPKSGHDTVSWYQQALGQGPQFIFQYYEEEERQRGNFPDRFSGHQFPNYSSELNVNALLLGDSALYLCASSVGTSGYNEQFFGPGTRLTVL.

This chain uses TRBV9 with TRBJ2-7; no clear D. The CDR3 sequence is 15 residues long. Germline CDR1 and CDR2: SGDLS and YYNGEE. V was trimmed by 0 bases and J by 0 bases, leaving 10 bases between them. The CDR3 loop reads CASSVVADSSYEQYF. CDR3 sequence (DNA): TGTGCCAGCAGCGTAGTGGCGGATAGCTCCTACGAGCAGTACTTC.

The chain employs TRBV28 and TRBJ2-5; unclear D gene. The germline gives CDR1 MDHEN, CDR2 SYDVKM. This CDR3 is built from 13 residues. Between the trimmed V and J ends, which lost 4 bases and 5 bases, there was a span of 11 bases. This CDR3 reads CASSSADRETQYF. CDR3 nucleotides: TGTGCCAGCAGTTCCGCGGATAGGGAGACCCAGTACTTC.